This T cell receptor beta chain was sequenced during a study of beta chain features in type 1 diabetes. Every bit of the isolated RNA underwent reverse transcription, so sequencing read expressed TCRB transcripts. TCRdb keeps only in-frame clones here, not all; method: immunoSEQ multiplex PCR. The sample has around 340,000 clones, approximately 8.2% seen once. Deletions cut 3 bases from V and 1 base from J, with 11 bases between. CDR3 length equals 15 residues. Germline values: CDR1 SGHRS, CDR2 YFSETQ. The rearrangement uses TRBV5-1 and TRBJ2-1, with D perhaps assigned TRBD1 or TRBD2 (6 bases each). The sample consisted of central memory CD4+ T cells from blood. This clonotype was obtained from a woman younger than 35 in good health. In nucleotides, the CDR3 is TGCGCCAGCAGCTGGGGGGCACAATCCTACAATGAGCAGTTCTTC. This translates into CASSWGAQSYNEQFF.